One and the same sample provided the 13 T cell receptor beta chains below, sequenced in a study of shared clonotypes between healthy human individuals. Profiling relied on immunoSEQ multiplex PCR, and the TCRdb table lists in-frame clones only, not all of them. The repertoire holds roughly 2.6 million clones, with just over 90% as singletons. Input material: naive CD4+ T cells sorted from blood. Subset reported: CD45RA+ positively selected. Receptor source: a man between 18 and 35 years old in good health.

This clone was recorded once. The chain combines TRBV5-1 with TRBJ1-4; weak D call: TRBD1 (5 bases). The ends were cut back, 3 bases at V and 5 bases at J, with 20 bases in the middle. The CDR3 sequence is 17 residues long. The germline CDR1 and CDR2 sequences are SGHRS and YFSETQ. CDR3 nucleotides: TGCGCCAGCAGCTCGCCACACGGGGACCTTCAGAATGAAAAACTGTTTTTT. Protein product: CASSSPHGDLQNEKLFF.

In its sample, this clone was seen once. Other DNA sequences in the same sample also yield this CDR3. This chain uses TRBV6-5 with TRBJ2-7; 12 nucleotides agree with TRBD2. The CDR3 contains 15 residues. Germline V lookup: CDR1 MNHEY, CDR2 SVGAGI. Losses at the gene ends were 6 bases for V and 2 bases for J; bases not matched to a gene: 5. The chain's CDR3 is CASSRGLAGPYEQYF. Written as DNA, the CDR3 is TGTGCCAGCAGCCGCGGACTAGCGGGGCCCTACGAGCAGTACTTC.

The chain recombines TRBV7-8 with TRBJ2-3; the D gene is possibly TRBD1 (6 bases). The germline V gene encodes CDR1 SGHVS and CDR2 FQNEAQ. This CDR3 spans 15 amino acids. Trimming left V 1 base short and J 2 bases short, with 10 bases between. CDR3 amino acids: CASSLDGQSTDTQYF. CDR3 DNA: TGTGCCAGCAGCTTAGATGGACAGTCCACAGATACGCAGTATTTT.

Comment on this clone: In the same sample, other DNA sequences code for this CDR3. The chain uses TRBV7-9 and TRBJ2-1; no clear D. Germline CDR1 and CDR2: SEHNR and FQNEAQ (reference sequence). V dropped 5 bases and J dropped 6 bases, with 8 bases sitting between them. The CDR3 totals 12 residues. CDR3 residues: CASSLDGNEQFF. DNA of the CDR3: TGTGCCAGCAGCCTCGACGGCAATGAGCAGTTCTTC.

The V gene is TRBV19, the J gene TRBJ2-1; D is ambiguous. With 8 bases removed from V and 10 bases from J, the gap between germline ends came to 6 bases. Germline V gives CDR1 LNHDA, CDR2 SQIVND (reference sequence). The CDR3 loop spans 9 amino acids. CDR3 DNA sequence: TGTGCCAGTGTAATGGAGCAGTTCTTC. It encodes CASVMEQFF.

The gene calls are TRBV5-1 and TRBJ2-1, with TRBD1 matching over 7 bases. This CDR3 has 13 residues. J gave up 6 bases and V 5 bases, and 5 bases lay outside the gene matches. CDR1 SGHRS and CDR2 YFSETQ come from the germline V gene. CDR3: CASRFAGGNEQFF. The CDR3 DNA reads TGCGCCAGCAGGTTCGCAGGGGGCAATGAGCAGTTCTTC.

DNA of the CDR3: TGTGCCAGCAGCTTAGGAGGGGGCGTCAATCAGCCCCAGCATTTT. Translating it yields CASSLGGGVNQPQHF. This chain uses TRBV7-2 with TRBJ1-5; 7 nucleotides align to TRBD1. The V gene's germline CDR1 is SGHTA and CDR2 FQGNSA. The CDR3 has 15 residues. Trimming removed 1 base from V and 3 bases from J; junction bases left unmatched: 3.

J is TRBJ2-2 and V is TRBV5-1; D perhaps matches TRBD2 (6 bases). V was trimmed by 4 bases and J by 2 bases, leaving 12 bases between them. Germline CDR1 and CDR2: SGHRS and YFSETQ. The CDR3 covers 15 residues. This CDR3 is CASSTGTFNTGELFF. CDR3 bases: TGCGCCAGCAGCACCGGGACTTTTAACACCGGGGAGCTGTTTTTT.

The DNA of the CDR3 is TGTGCCAGCAGTCCATGGTTACAAGAGACCCAGTACTTC. The encoded protein is CASSPWLQETQYF. The gene calls are TRBV28 and TRBJ2-5; D uncertain. Germline assignment: CDR1 MDHEN and CDR2 SYDVKM. V shed 5 bases and J shed 2 bases, with 9 bases lying between them. This CDR3 is 13 amino acids long.

This chain links TRBV5-1 with TRBJ2-2, with 7 bases fitting TRBD2. J gave up 4 bases and V 3 bases, and 3 bases lay outside the gene matches. Germline V gene data show CDR1 as SGHRS and CDR2 as YFSETQ. The CDR3 sequence is 14 residues long. The chain's CDR3 is CASSSGGSTGELFF. In DNA form, the CDR3 reads TGCGCCAGCAGCTCTGGCGGGAGCACCGGGGAGCTGTTTTTT.

The rearrangement uses TRBV7-2 and TRBJ1-4, with D possibly being TRBD1 (5 bases). The CDR3 runs to 14 residues. The V gene's germline CDR1 is SGHTA and CDR2 FQGNSA. The V gene lost 2 bases and the J gene lost 8 bases, with 12 bases spanning the gap. The CDR3, as DNA: TGTGCCAGCAGCTTAAAGGGGCAGGGAGAAAAACTGTTTTTT. It codes for CASSLKGQGEKLFF.

V gene TRBV7-2 combines with J gene TRBJ2-7; tentatively, D is TRBD1 or TRBD2 (6 bases each). The V end was cut by 0 bases, the J end by 5 bases, with 14 bases between. Germline V CDR1 and CDR2: SGHTA, FQGNSA. The CDR3 is 15 amino acids. The CDR3 DNA reads TGTGCCAGCAGCTTAGCGGTGGGGGGCGTCCACGAGCAGTACTTC. Its protein is CASSLAVGGVHEQYF.

V gene TRBV19 combines with J gene TRBJ2-7; TRBD1 matches 7 bases. Germline lookup yields CDR1 LNHDA and CDR2 SQIVND (reference sequence). CDR3 length: 14 residues. The J segment lost 0 bases and the V segment lost 5 bases, leaving 4 bases of the junction unmatched. The CDR3, as DNA: TGTGCCAGTAGTGTGGGGACAGTCTCCTACGAGCAGTACTTC. Protein product: CASSVGTVSYEQYF.